These 9 T cell receptor beta chains were all obtained from the same sample, sequenced in a study of blood T cell repertoires in COVID-19. TCRdb keeps only in-frame clones here, not all; method: immunoSEQ multiplex PCR. The data show about 200,000 clones, about 90% seen once. Sequencing was done on a sample of PBMCs or T cells enriched from blood (not recorded which). Every receptor here comes from a woman aged 18-29 years who had recovered from COVID-19.

J is TRBJ1-3 and V is TRBV5-6, with D possibly being TRBD1 (5 bases). The V end was cut by 6 bases, the J end by 3 bases, with 10 bases between. Germline CDR1 SGHDT, CDR2 YYEEEE. There are 13 residues in the CDR3. The CDR3 region is CASKGTDGNTIYF. DNA of the CDR3: TGTGCCAGCAAGGGGACTGATGGAAACACCATATATTTT.

The chain couples TRBV3-1 (or the pseudogene TRBV3-2) to TRBJ1-6; a weak D match, TRBD1 (5 bases). The CDR3 runs 17 residues. Trimming left V 4 bases short and J 4 bases short, with 17 bases between. The germline V gene encodes CDR1 LGHDT and CDR2 YNNKEL (reference sequence). The CDR3 coding sequence is TGTGCCAGCAGCCCAAGATATAGGGCAGGGTATAATTCACCCCTCCACTTT. This translates into CASSPRYRAGYNSPLHF.

V gene TRBV19 combines with J gene TRBJ2-5, with D maybe TRBD1 (5 bases). There are 13 residues in the CDR3. Trimming cost V 5 bases and J 5 bases, with 12 bases left between them. The germline V gene has CDR1 LNHDA and CDR2 SQIVND (reference sequence). Here the CDR3 reads CASSYSKGETQYF. CDR3 in DNA: TGTGCCAGTAGTTACAGCAAGGGGGAGACCCAGTACTTC.

The chain links TRBV27 to TRBJ2-7, with D tentatively TRBD1 (5 bases). CDR3 length equals 14 residues. CDR1 MNHEY and CDR2 SMNVEV come from the germline V gene (reference sequence). The V end was cut by 3 bases, the J end by 3 bases, with 12 bases between. CDR3 DNA sequence: TGTGCCAGCAGTTTGACAGAGAACGGCTACGAGCAGTACTTC. Amino acids: CASSLTENGYEQYF.

The chain joins TRBV9 to TRBJ1-2; D is undetermined. Germline V gene sequence: CDR1 SGDLS, CDR2 YYNGEE. The CDR3 is 13 residues long. Trimming shortened V by 0 bases and J by 4 bases, and 7 bases separated the two germline ends. Here the CDR3 reads CASSVAEGYGYTF. The CDR3 DNA reads TGTGCCAGCAGCGTAGCAGAGGGCTATGGCTACACCTTC.

The V call is TRBV5-4, the J call TRBJ2-1; 8 bases match TRBD1. V shed 5 bases, J shed 2 bases, and the junction held 6 bases outside the gene matches. This CDR3 comprises 15 residues. The germline V gene has CDR1 SGHNT and CDR2 YYREEE (reference sequence). The CDR3 DNA follows: TGTGCCAGCAGGCCGGGACAGGTGACCTACAATGAGCAGTTCTTC. Residues: CASRPGQVTYNEQFF.

The gene calls are TRBV12-5 and TRBJ1-2, with D possibly being TRBD1 (5 bases). Germline V gene lookup returns CDR1 LGHNT and CDR2 FRNRAP. The CDR3 loop spans 16 amino acids. The V end lost 6 bases, the J end lost 4 bases, and 21 bases lay between the germline ends. CDR3 residues: CASGISATGLLYGYTF. The CDR3 DNA follows: TGTGCTAGTGGGATATCAGCCACAGGCCTTCTCTATGGCTACACCTTC.

The genes are TRBV18 and TRBJ2-7, with D perhaps matching TRBD1 (7 bases). The CDR3 runs to 14 residues. The germline V gene encodes CDR1 KGHSH and CDR2 LQKENI. V was clipped by 3 bases and J by 5 bases, with 14 bases between them. The CDR3 sequence is CASSPFRGVDEQYF. CDR3 DNA sequence: TGTGCCAGCTCACCCTTCAGGGGGGTAGACGAGCAGTACTTC.

The V and J genes are TRBV24-1 and TRBJ2-6, with 7 bases aligning to TRBD1. Per germline, CDR1 KGHDR and CDR2 SFDVKD. Germline trimming cut 2 bases from V and 2 bases from J; bases unmatched to any gene: 11. This CDR3 has 19 residues. The CDR3 DNA sequence: TGTGCCACCAGTGATTATAAAGGGGGCAGCGGCGCTGGGGCCAACGTCCTGACTTTC. Protein: CATSDYKGGSGAGANVLTF.